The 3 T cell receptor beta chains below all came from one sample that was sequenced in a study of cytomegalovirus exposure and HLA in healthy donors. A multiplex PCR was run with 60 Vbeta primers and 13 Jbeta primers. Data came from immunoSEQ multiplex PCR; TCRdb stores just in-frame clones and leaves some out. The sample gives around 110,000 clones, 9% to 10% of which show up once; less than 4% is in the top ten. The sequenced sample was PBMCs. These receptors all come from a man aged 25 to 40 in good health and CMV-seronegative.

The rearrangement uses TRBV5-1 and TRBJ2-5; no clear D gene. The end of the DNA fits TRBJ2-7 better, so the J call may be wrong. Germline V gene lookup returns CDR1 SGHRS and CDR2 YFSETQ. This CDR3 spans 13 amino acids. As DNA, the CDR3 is TGCGCCAGCAGCTTGGCCCACCCATACGAGCAGTACTTC. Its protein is CASSLAHPYEQYF.

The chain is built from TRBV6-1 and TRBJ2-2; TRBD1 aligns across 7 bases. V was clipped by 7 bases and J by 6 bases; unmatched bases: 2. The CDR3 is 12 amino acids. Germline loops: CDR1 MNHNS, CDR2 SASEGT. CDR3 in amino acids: CASKGAAGELFF. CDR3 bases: TGTGCCAGCAAGGGGGCGGCCGGGGAGCTGTTTTTT.

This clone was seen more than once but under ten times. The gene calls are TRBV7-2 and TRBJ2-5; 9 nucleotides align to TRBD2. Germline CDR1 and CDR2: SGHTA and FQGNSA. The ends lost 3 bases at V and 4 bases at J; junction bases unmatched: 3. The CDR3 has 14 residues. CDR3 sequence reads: CASSFVAGAETQYF. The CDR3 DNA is TGTGCCAGCAGCTTTGTAGCGGGGGCAGAGACCCAGTACTTC.